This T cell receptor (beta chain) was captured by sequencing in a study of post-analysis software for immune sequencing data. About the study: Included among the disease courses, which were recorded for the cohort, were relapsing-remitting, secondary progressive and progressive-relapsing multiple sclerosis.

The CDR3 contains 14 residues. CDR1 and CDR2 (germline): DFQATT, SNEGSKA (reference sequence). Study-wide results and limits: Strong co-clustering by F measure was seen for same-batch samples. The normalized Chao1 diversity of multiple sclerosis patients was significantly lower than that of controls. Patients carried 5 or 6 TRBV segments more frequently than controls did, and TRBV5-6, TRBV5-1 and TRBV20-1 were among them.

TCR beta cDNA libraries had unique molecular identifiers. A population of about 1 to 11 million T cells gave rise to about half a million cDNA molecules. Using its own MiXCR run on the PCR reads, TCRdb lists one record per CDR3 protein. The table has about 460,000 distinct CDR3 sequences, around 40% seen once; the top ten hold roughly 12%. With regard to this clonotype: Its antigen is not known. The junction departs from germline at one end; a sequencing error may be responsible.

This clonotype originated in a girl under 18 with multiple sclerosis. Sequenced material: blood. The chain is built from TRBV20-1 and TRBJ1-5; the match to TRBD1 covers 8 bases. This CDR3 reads CSARIPDRDQPRHF. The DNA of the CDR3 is TGCAGTGCTAGAATTCCGGACAGGGATCAGCCCCGGCATTTT.